This T cell receptor (beta chain) derives from a study of post-analysis software for immune sequencing data. V was pared by 2 bases and J by 4 bases, with 7 bases of the junction left unmatched. Germline lookup yields CDR1 DFQATT and CDR2 SNEGSKA (reference sequence). The CDR3 has 15 residues. This clonotype has ten or more counts. No antigen is known for it. Study-wide findings and caveats: The study found TRBV5-6, TRBV5-1 and TRBV20-1 among roughly 5 TRBV segments more frequent in patients than controls. The F measure placed samples prepared in the same batch into strongly shared clusters. The normalized Chao1 diversity of multiple sclerosis patients was significantly lower than that of controls.

Researchers reported that TCR beta cDNA libraries carried unique molecular identifiers. TCRdb processed the PCR reads anew with MiXCR; each CDR3 protein has one entry. The sample has 380,000 or so distinct CDR3 sequences; less than 40% are singletons. The sequenced material came from blood. V and J are TRBV20-1 and TRBJ2-3; TRBD2 aligns across 9 bases. The TCR comes from a girl aged 5 to 17 with multiple sclerosis. The chain's CDR3 is CSARLAGVRADTQYF. The CDR3 nucleotides are TGCAGTGCTAGATTAGCGGGGGTTCGCGCAGATACGCAGTATTTT.